The 32 T cell receptor beta chains below were found in one sample sequenced in a study of T-cell memory formation after mild COVID-19. Using its own MiXCR run on the 5' RACE reads, TCRdb lists one record per CDR3 protein. The sample carries about 340,000 distinct CDR3 sequences, 15% to 20% recorded once. The sample taken for sequencing was PBMCs or a T cell subset sorted from them (not recorded which). These receptors were taken from a man between 18 and 29 years old who had mild COVID-19 (a few samples of this study predate the infection). Cell type and time point are not known.

This clonotype has a handful of counts. The chain joins TRBV18 to TRBJ2-5, with no clear D. This CDR3 region has 14 residues. Germline CDR1 is KGHSH and CDR2 is LQKENI. The V gene lost 0 bases and the J gene lost 4 bases, with 9 bases spanning the gap. CDR3 sequence: CASSPPTVRETQYF. The CDR3 nucleotides are TGTGCCAGCTCACCACCGACGGTGAGAGAGACCCAGTACTTC.

This clonotype was counted many times. V is TRBV20-1 and J is TRBJ2-1, with 8 bases identical to TRBD1. The germline CDR1 and CDR2 sequences are DFQATT and SNEGSKA (reference sequence). The CDR3 contains 13 residues. The J segment lost 4 bases and the V segment lost 6 bases, leaving 5 bases of the junction unmatched. The CDR3 loop reads CSARDRTYNEQFF. CDR3 DNA sequence: TGCAGTGCCAGGGACAGGACTTACAATGAGCAGTTCTTC.

The chain combines TRBV10-3 with TRBJ1-5, with D possibly matching TRBD1 (6 bases). Germline V CDR1 and CDR2: ENHRY, SYGVKD. V gave up 6 bases and J gave up 3 bases, with 12 bases separating them. This CDR3 has 14 amino acids. The CDR3 reads CAISYGQTNQPQHF. The CDR3 DNA reads TGTGCCATCAGCTATGGACAGACCAATCAGCCCCAGCATTTT.

This clonotype has a handful of counts. The gene calls are TRBV14 and TRBJ1-2; D call uncertain. The V gene lost 0 bases and the J gene lost 4 bases, with 3 bases spanning the gap. CDR3 size: 12 residues. Per the germline V gene, CDR1 is SGHDN and CDR2 is FVKESK. The chain's CDR3 is CASSQDSYGYTF. CDR3 nucleotide sequence: TGTGCCAGCAGCCAAGATTCCTATGGCTACACCTTC.

This clonotype was detected only a few times. V is TRBV7-9 and J is TRBJ2-7; weak D call: TRBD2 (6 bases). V gave up 5 bases and J gave up 2 bases, with 13 bases separating them. This CDR3 has 14 amino acids. In germline, CDR1 is SEHNR, CDR2 FQNEAQ (reference sequence). The CDR3 nucleotides are TGTGCCAGCAGCCTTCCGGGACTTACCTACGAGCAGTACTTC. Protein product: CASSLPGLTYEQYF.

This clonotype occurred a few times. The chain combines TRBV14 with TRBJ1-4; no clear D gene. The CDR3 is 18 residues long. V was trimmed by 0 bases and J by 5 bases, leaving 19 bases between them. Germline loops: CDR1 SGHDN, CDR2 FVKESK. The CDR3 DNA sequence: TGTGCCAGCAGCCAAGAAGTGAGCAGCTCAGTTCCGAATGAAAAACTGTTTTTT. This codes for CASSQEVSSSVPNEKLFF.

This clonotype turned up a few times. This chain connects TRBV5-1 to TRBJ1-4; 8 bases agree with TRBD1. CDR1 is SGHRS and CDR2 is YFSETQ in the germline V gene. The CDR3 has 15 residues. The junction had 9 bases not matched to a gene; V was cut back by 3 bases and J by 8 bases. In nucleotides, the CDR3 is TGCGCCAGCAGCTCCGGACAGGGACATGAGGAAAAACTGTTTTTT. Its translation: CASSSGQGHEEKLFF.

J is TRBJ1-5 and V is TRBV5-5; D might be TRBD1 (6 bases). The CDR3 consists of 14 residues. Trimming removed 4 bases at V and 5 bases at J, with 13 bases between. Per the germline V gene, CDR1 is SGHKS and CDR2 is YYEKEE (reference sequence). In DNA, the CDR3 is TGTGCCAGCAGCCTGGACAGTTTAGATCAGCCCCAGCATTTT. Translating gives CASSLDSLDQPQHF.

J is TRBJ1-5 and V is TRBV2; 10 bases align to TRBD1. Germline V lookup: CDR1 SNHLY, CDR2 FYNNEI. V gave up 6 bases and J gave up 6 bases; unmatched junction bases: 14. The length of the CDR3 is 17 residues. As DNA, the CDR3 is TGTGCCAGCAGCGCGACAGGGGGCGGGAGTTTGTTTCAGCCCCAGCATTTT. Protein sequence: CASSATGGGSLFQPQHF.

This clonotype was observed a few times. This sequence joins TRBV12-3 or TRBV12-4 and TRBJ1-5, with unresolved D. The CDR3 is 15 residues long. The V gene lost 4 bases and the J gene lost 7 bases, with 17 bases spanning the gap. The CDR3 DNA reads TGTGCCAGCAGTTCCCCTCGTGGAGGAGGGCAGCCCCAGCATTTT. Protein: CASSSPRGGGQPQHF.

The chain employs TRBV7-3 and TRBJ1-2; D remains unclear. The CDR3 has 12 residues. Germline V gene sequence: CDR1 SGHTA, CDR2 FQGTGA. Trimming shortened V by 1 base and J by 8 bases, and 8 bases separated the two germline ends. The CDR3 is CASSLNGYGYTF. CDR3 DNA sequence: TGTGCCAGCAGCTTAAACGGATACGGCTACACCTTC. Supplemented by reference TRBV7-3 and TRBJ1-2, the full variable domain reads GAGVSQTPSNKVTEKGKYVELRCDPISGHTALYWYRQSLGQGPEFLIYFQGTGAADDSGLPNDRFFAVRPEGSVSTLKIQRTERGDSAVYLCASSLNGYGYTFGSGTRLTVV.

In its sample, this clonotype was seen a few times. This sequence joins TRBV2 and TRBJ1-2; D is undetermined. The CDR3 totals 11 residues. Trimming took 8 bases from V and 4 from J, leaving 8 bases between them. Per germline, CDR1 SNHLY and CDR2 FYNNEI. DNA of the CDR3: TGTGCCAGCCGCAGGACCTATGGCTACACCTTC. This translates into CASRRTYGYTF.

This clonotype was observed many times. DNA of the CDR3: TGTGCCAGCAGCTTAGATTCGGGGAAGGAGTTCTTC. It specifies CASSLDSGKEFF. The chain is built from TRBV7-8 and TRBJ2-1; tentative D call: TRBD2 (5 bases). CDR3 length: 12 residues. The V gene's germline CDR1 is SGHVS and CDR2 FQNEAQ. Trimming cost V 1 base and J 14 bases, with 12 bases left between them.

A few counts support this clonotype. The V call is TRBV6-2 or TRBV6-3, the J call TRBJ2-5; 7 bases are shared with TRBD2. J gave up 5 bases and V 7 bases, and 13 bases lay outside the gene matches. This CDR3 comprises 15 residues. Looked up from germline, CDR1 is MNHEY and CDR2 is SVGEGT. The CDR3 protein is CASIPWAGDGETQYF. In nucleotides, the CDR3 is TGTGCCAGCATCCCATGGGCGGGGGATGGGGAGACCCAGTACTTC.

This clonotype showed up just a few times. V is TRBV6-6 and J is TRBJ2-7; tentatively, D is TRBD2 (5 bases). The CDR3 sequence is 15 residues long. V gave up 6 bases and J gave up 0 bases, with 15 bases separating them. Germline lookup yields CDR1 MNHNY and CDR2 SVGAGI (reference sequence). The CDR3 DNA is TGTGCCAGCAGCGAAGAGGGCATTAGCTCCTACGAGCAGTACTTC. It codes for CASSEEGISSYEQYF.

The table lists this clonotype with many counts. This chain connects TRBV7-9 to TRBJ2-3; D not certain. V was pared by 5 bases and J by 4 bases, with 7 bases between. Germline V lookup: CDR1 SEHNR, CDR2 FQNEAQ (reference sequence). The CDR3 totals 12 residues. The CDR3, as DNA: TGTGCCAGCAGCCTTACAGCAGATACGCAGTATTTT. This translates into CASSLTADTQYF.

This chain joins TRBV7-2 and TRBJ1-1; TRBD1 might be the D (6 bases). V was shortened by 3 bases and J by 5 bases, with 19 bases between the two germline ends. Germline V gives CDR1 SGHTA, CDR2 FQGNSA. The CDR3 loop spans 16 amino acids. The CDR3: CASSLDYGGTETEAFF. The CDR3 nucleotides read TGTGCCAGCAGCTTGGACTACGGGGGCACAGAGACTGAAGCTTTCTTT. Variable domain in full (rest from reference TRBV7-2 and TRBJ1-1): GAGVSQSPSNKVTEKGKDVELRCDPISGHTALYWYRQSLGQGLEFLIYFQGNSAPDKSGLPSDRFSAERTGGSVSTLTIQRTQQEDSAVYLCASSLDYGGTETEAFFGQGTRLTVV.

This clonotype was detected a few times. The rearrangement uses TRBV5-1 and TRBJ2-6; TRBD1 matches 9 bases. The CDR3 loop spans 17 amino acids. Germline V lookup: CDR1 SGHRS, CDR2 YFSETQ. V was pared by 3 bases and J by 3 bases, with 7 bases of the junction left unmatched. This chain's CDR3 is CASSSGQGWFGANVLTF. DNA for the CDR3: TGCGCCAGCAGCTCGGGACAGGGTTGGTTTGGGGCCAACGTCCTGACTTTC. Based on the CDR3 plus reference TRBV5-1 and TRBJ2-6, the full variable domain is KAGVTQTPRYLIKTRGQQVTLSCSPISGHRSVSWYQQTPGQGLQFLFEYFSETQRNKGNFPGRFSGRQFSNSRSEMNVSTLELGDSALYLCASSSGQGWFGANVLTFGAGSRLTVL.

This clonotype was counted a few times. The rearrangement joins TRBV3-1 to TRBJ2-1; no clear D gene. CDR1 is LGHDT and CDR2 is YNNKEL in the germline V gene (reference sequence). Trimming shortened V by 3 bases and J by 9 bases, and 24 bases separated the two germline ends. The CDR3 sequence is 17 residues long. The CDR3 nucleotides are TGTGCCAGCAGCCAGGGTCGATGGGGTTCCACAATGGTTGAGCAGTTCTTC. Protein sequence: CASSQGRWGSTMVEQFF.

This clonotype showed up many times. The rearrangement uses TRBV7-9 and TRBJ2-5; 8 bases are a match to TRBD1. J gave up 5 bases and V 1 base, and 6 bases lay outside the gene matches. This CDR3 has 15 amino acids. Per germline, CDR1 SEHNR and CDR2 FQNEAQ (reference sequence). The CDR3 DNA sequence: TGTGCCAGCAGCTTAGGAGACAGGGGTCGGGAGACCCAGTACTTC. Protein: CASSLGDRGRETQYF.

In its sample, this clonotype was seen a few times. The chain links TRBV7-2 to TRBJ1-2; D gene uncertain. Germline loops: CDR1 SGHTA, CDR2 FQGNSA. This CDR3 is 13 amino acids long. The V and J ends lost 3 bases and 6 bases respectively, with 11 bases between them. CDR3 bases: TGTGCCAGCAGCTTTGGAGGAGTACATGGCTACACCTTC. Its translation is CASSFGGVHGYTF.

This clonotype came up many times. V usage is TRBV4-1 and J usage is TRBJ2-7, with TRBD2 matching 10 bases. Trimming took 5 bases from V and 2 from J; bases not matched to a gene: 3. Germline V gene data show CDR1 as MGHRA and CDR2 as YSYEKL. This CDR3 spans 14 amino acids. The CDR3 nucleotides are TGCGCCAGCAGCTTCAGCGGGGGGGCCTACGAGCAGTACTTC. This sequence encodes CASSFSGGAYEQYF.

This clonotype has ten or more counts. The chain joins TRBV20-1 to TRBJ1-6, with a possible D match to TRBD1 (5 bases). The CDR3 runs to 13 residues. Germline assignment: CDR1 DFQATT and CDR2 SNEGSKA (reference sequence). V was trimmed by 2 bases and J by 7 bases, leaving 9 bases between them. As DNA, the CDR3 is TGCAGTGCTAGACAGGGAGGGAATTCACCCCTCCACTTT. Protein sequence: CSARQGGNSPLHF.

The gene calls are TRBV24-1 and TRBJ2-3, with TRBD1 matching 8 bases. Germline assignment: CDR1 KGHDR and CDR2 SFDVKD. Trimming removed 5 bases from V and 5 bases from J; junction bases left unmatched: 8. CDR3 size: 15 residues. In DNA form, the CDR3 reads TGTGCCACCAGTGCCTGGACAGGGAGCGTAGATACGCAGTATTTT. This translates into CATSAWTGSVDTQYF.

This clonotype was seen ten or more times. The chain has TRBV20-1 and TRBJ1-6; TRBD1 matches 8 bases. The CDR3 has 16 residues. J lost 10 bases, V lost 6 bases, and 17 bases had no gene match. Germline loops: CDR1 DFQATT, CDR2 SNEGSKA (reference sequence). The CDR3 coding sequence is TGCAGTGCCTTTTCCCGACAGGGGATGAGTTGGTCACCCCTCCACTTT. Amino acids: CSAFSRQGMSWSPLHF.

This clonotype appeared a few times. The CDR3 DNA reads TGTGCCAGCAGTTACAATGGGGGGCAGGTGAGAGAGCAGTACTTC. It translates to CASSYNGGQVREQYF. The J gene is TRBJ2-7, the V gene TRBV6-6, with D possibly being TRBD1 or TRBD2 (6 bases each). The CDR3 sequence is 15 residues long. Between the trimmed V and J ends, which lost 2 bases and 7 bases, there was a span of 18 bases. Germline V gene lookup returns CDR1 MNHNY and CDR2 SVGAGI (reference sequence).

This clonotype was seen a few times. The chain has TRBV5-6 and TRBJ2-7; TRBD1 aligns across 8 bases. This CDR3 region has 15 residues. Looked up from germline, CDR1 is SGHDT and CDR2 is YYEEEE. V was pared by 5 bases and J by 3 bases, with 10 bases of the junction left unmatched. CDR3 region: CASSTTQGAIYEQYV. The CDR3 coding sequence is TGTGCCAGCAGTACGACGCAGGGGGCCATCTACGAGCAGTACGTC.

This clonotype was detected a few times. The chain has TRBV4-1 and TRBJ2-6; D is undetermined. Trimming removed 0 bases at V and 0 bases at J, with 15 bases between. The CDR3 consists of 19 residues. CDR1 is MGHRA, CDR2 YSYEKL, per germline. DNA of the CDR3: TGCGCCAGCAGCCAAGATGAGGTGACGGTTAACTCTGGGGCCAACGTCCTGACTTTC. As protein: CASSQDEVTVNSGANVLTF.

This clonotype has at least ten counts. This chain joins TRBV4-3 and TRBJ2-5; D remains ambiguous. Trimming shortened V by 0 bases and J by 6 bases, and 14 bases separated the two germline ends. Looked up from germline, CDR1 is LGHNA and CDR2 is YSLEER. CDR3 length equals 15 residues. CDR3 nucleotides: TGCGCCAGCAGCCAAGATTCCGGCGAGGAGCAGACCCAGTACTTC. Its protein product is CASSQDSGEEQTQYF.

The table lists this clonotype with a few counts. The V gene is TRBV5-1, the J gene TRBJ1-2; 10 bases map to TRBD1. This CDR3 contains 13 residues. Germline-derived CDR1 and CDR2 are SGHRS and YFSETQ. Trimming removed 9 bases from V and 8 bases from J; junction bases left unmatched: 10. The DNA for the CDR3 is TGCGCCACCCGAGGACAGGGGGTAGGGGGCTACACCTTC. It translates to CATRGQGVGGYTF.

The rearrangement links TRBV9 to TRBJ2-3; D not certain. The CDR3 totals 13 residues. The germline CDR1 and CDR2 sequences are SGDLS and YYNGEE. V lost 0 bases and J lost 4, with 6 bases in between. The CDR3 sequence is CASSVGLADTQYF. The CDR3 DNA reads TGTGCCAGCAGCGTAGGGCTCGCAGATACGCAGTATTTT. The full variable domain, with the rest looked up from reference TRBV9 and TRBJ2-3, is DSGVTQTPKHLITATGQRVTLRCSPRSGDLSVYWYQQSLDQGLQFLIQYYNGEERAKGNILERFSAQQFPDLHSELNLSSLELGDSALYFCASSVGLADTQYFGPGTRLTVL.

This clonotype was recorded at least ten times. V usage is TRBV5-1 and J usage is TRBJ2-3; 8 bases line up with TRBD2. The CDR3 is made up of 14 amino acids. CDR1 SGHRS and CDR2 YFSETQ come from the germline V gene. Losses at the gene ends were 3 bases for V and 4 bases for J; bases not matched to a gene: 4. This CDR3 reads CASSSSGGSDTQYF. CDR3 bases: TGCGCCAGCAGCTCCAGCGGGGGTTCAGATACGCAGTATTTT.